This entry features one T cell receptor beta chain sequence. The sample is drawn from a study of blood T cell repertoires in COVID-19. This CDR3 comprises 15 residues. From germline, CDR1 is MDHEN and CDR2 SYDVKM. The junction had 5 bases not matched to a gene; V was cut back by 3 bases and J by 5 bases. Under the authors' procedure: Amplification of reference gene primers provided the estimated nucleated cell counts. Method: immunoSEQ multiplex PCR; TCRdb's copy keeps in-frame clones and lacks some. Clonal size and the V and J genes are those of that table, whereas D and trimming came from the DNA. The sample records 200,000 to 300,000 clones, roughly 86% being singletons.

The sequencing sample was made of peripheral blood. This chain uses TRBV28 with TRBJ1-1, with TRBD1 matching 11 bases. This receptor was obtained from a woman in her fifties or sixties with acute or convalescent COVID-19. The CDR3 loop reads CASSLRDRGATEAFF. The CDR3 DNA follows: TGTGCCAGCAGTTTGCGGGACAGGGGGGCGACTGAAGCTTTCTTT.